This is a list of T cell receptor beta chains from one sample in a study of CD8+ T cells in alopecia areata. TCRdb keeps only in-frame clones here, not all; method: immunoSEQ multiplex PCR. Of fewer than 200,000 clones in the sample, around 60% were seen once. The specimen comprised CD4+ T cells sorted from blood, sampled at week 0. The receptors stem from a human donor with alopecia areata. The conserved cysteine and the conserved F or W are not part of the CDR3 here. The listing skips clone size in some rows; elsewhere it reads once, few, many or a size class.

SSRPLRVNTEAF	NA	TRBV29-1	TRBJ1-1
ASSKWGHQPQH	once	TRBV19	TRBJ1-5
ASSFRGSYTQY	once	TRBV27	TRBJ2-3
ASSLGGGNQPQH	few	TRBV5-1	TRBJ1-5
SVLPLGTEAF	few	TRBV29-1	TRBJ1-1
ASSLGSSRTDTQY	NA	TRBV7-2	TRBJ2-3
ASSLGQGGHSPLH	NA	TRBV5-1	TRBJ1-6
ASSPRTGDYEQY	NA	TRBV18	TRBJ2-7
ASSQGGLRSGANVLT	NA	TRBV4-2	TRBJ2-6
ASSPGEIETQY	NA	TRBV9	TRBJ2-5
ASSPTNRAPESAF	few	TRBV18	TRBJ1-1
ASSQDLRTGSEQF	NA	TRBV14	TRBJ2-1
AWSQQIPLTEAF	few	TRBV30	TRBJ1-1
SVQTLSRGVYGYT	NA	TRBV29-1	TRBJ1-2
AWSMDTEAF	NA	TRBV30	TRBJ1-1
AILDSTGTEAF	NA	TRBV18	TRBJ1-1
SVAHRNSYEQY	few	TRBV29-1	TRBJ2-7
AISETAGTGETQY	few	TRBV10-3	TRBJ2-5
ASSQTVGGPYEQY	NA	TRBV5-1	TRBJ2-7
AWSRVGVQETQY	NA	TRBV30	TRBJ2-5
ASSQGSNTGELF	NA	TRBV5-1	TRBJ2-2
ASSPWSDGNTGELF	NA	TRBV4-2	TRBJ2-2
ASSPWTDGAQY	NA	TRBV19	TRBJ2-5
ASSASPLNTDTQY	NA	TRBV9	TRBJ2-3
ASGSQFGNQPQH	NA	TRBV12-5	TRBJ1-5
ASGHGQGEQDTQY	NA	TRBV12-5	TRBJ2-3
ASRRQGAETQY	NA	TRBV6-5	TRBJ2-5
ASSEFQRVAPDTQY	NA	TRBV25-1	TRBJ2-3
AWSVAGTSGGAYNEQF	NA	TRBV30	TRBJ2-1
ASTGGPGYT	NA	TRBV25-1	TRBJ1-2
ASSQGWASGGRDTQY	NA	TRBV4-1	TRBJ2-3
ASSFEGGTSPLH	NA	TRBV27	TRBJ1-6
ASSLDRNYGYT	NA	TRBV5-1	TRBJ1-2
ASSPRQQGYGYT	NA	TRBV7-2	TRBJ1-2
ASRKGGSAYGYT	NA	TRBV6-5	TRBJ1-2
ASSLVPGYSPLH	NA	TRBV7-8	TRBJ1-6
ASSEGGNLAGVTDTQY	NA	TRBV4-1	TRBJ2-3
ASSRGTSGNNEQF	once	TRBV27	TRBJ2-1
SVVAAEAKNIQY	few	TRBV29-1	TRBJ2-4
ASSLGGRGNEQY	NA	TRBV5-6	TRBJ2-7
ASSSRTGQETQY	NA	TRBV18	TRBJ2-5
ASSPGTGATGELF	few	TRBV19	TRBJ2-2
ASSVTTSGGQETQY	once	TRBV9	TRBJ2-5
ASSQARDFSYNEQF	few	TRBV4-2	TRBJ2-1
ASSRAPGRNEKLF	few	TRBV6-1	TRBJ1-4
ASSGMNTEAF	NA	TRBV25-1	TRBJ1-1
ASSSLEGPTDTQY	few	TRBV7-9	TRBJ2-3
SVVSPSNTEAF	few	TRBV29-1	TRBJ1-1
ASSLRTDTEAF	NA	TRBV11-2	TRBJ1-1
ASTLGGAQETEAF	NA	TRBV7-9	TRBJ1-1
ASSEAGKGYNEQF	few	TRBV27	TRBJ2-1
SVELGPGTEAF	NA	TRBV29-1	TRBJ1-1
ASSPQAQGPYEQY	NA	TRBV4-1	TRBJ2-7
ASSSGPAANYGYT	NA	TRBV5-4	TRBJ1-2
SVLQGAWGTDTQY	NA	TRBV29-1	TRBJ2-3
SVERDRGSHGYT	NA	TRBV29-1	TRBJ1-2
SGMTRQGDTGELF	few	TRBV29-1	TRBJ2-2
SAATRVSYEQY	once	TRBV29-1	TRBJ2-7
ASSLVLEGYNEQF	few	TRBV5-1	TRBJ2-1
ASSVEGQGGNTQY	NA	TRBV9	TRBJ2-3